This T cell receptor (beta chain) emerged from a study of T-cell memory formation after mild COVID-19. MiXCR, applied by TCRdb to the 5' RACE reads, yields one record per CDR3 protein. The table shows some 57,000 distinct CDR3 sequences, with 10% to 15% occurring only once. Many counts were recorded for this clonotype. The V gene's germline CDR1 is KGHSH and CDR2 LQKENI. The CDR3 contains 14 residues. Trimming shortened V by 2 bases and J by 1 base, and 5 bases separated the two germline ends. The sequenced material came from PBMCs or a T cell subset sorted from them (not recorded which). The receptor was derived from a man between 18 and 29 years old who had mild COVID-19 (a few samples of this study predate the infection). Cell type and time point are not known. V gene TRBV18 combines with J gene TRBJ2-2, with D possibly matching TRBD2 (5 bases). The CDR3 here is CASSPAGNTGELFF. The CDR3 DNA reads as TGTGCCAGCTCACCAGCGGGGAACACCGGGGAGCTGTTTTTT.